This is a list of T cell receptor beta chains from one sample in a study of blood T cell repertoires in COVID-19. Clones were sequenced by immunoSEQ multiplex PCR, and TCRdb holds only the in-frame ones, with some missing. The sample shows approximately 290,000 clones, around 85% of them seen only once. Sequencing input: peripheral blood. These receptors were taken from a human donor with COVID-19, enrolled during active disease. The donor label of this sample is uncertain. Each CDR3 is given with its conserved first and last residue. Fields, in order: clone size, J gene, D gene, V gene, CDR3 length, CDR3 protein. D genes are given only for firm matches. Part of the rows lack a size; the others show once, few, many or a class for expanded clones.

>.|TRBJ1-5|.|TRBV19|16
CASSIGSGIGNQPQHF
>.|TRBJ1-5|.|TRBV19|17
CASSIVGGVSGNQPQHF
>.|TRBJ2-3|.|TRBV7-8|14
CASSLLEATDTQYF
>.|TRBJ2-3|TRBD2|TRBV6-5|14
CASREGSSTDTQYF
>.|TRBJ2-2|TRBD1|TRBV20-1|16
CSASTGTGADTGELFF
>.|TRBJ2-1|.|TRBV29-1|14
CSAGSRDGSDEQFF
>.|TRBJ1-3|.|TRBV6-6|15
CASSYSQVSGNTIYF
>.|TRBJ1-6|.|TRBV10-3|15
CAISDSGNWDSPLHF
>once|TRBJ2-1|.|TRBV2|11
CASSEYSEQFF
>.|TRBJ2-3|TRBD2|TRBV2|16
CASSAGTSGSTDTQYF
>.|TRBJ2-3|TRBD1|TRBV9|16
CASSTYRGRSTDTQYF
>.|TRBJ1-1|TRBD1|TRBV7-9|18
CASSLPLQVRQGSTEAFF
>.|TRBJ2-5|.|TRBV7-9|15
CASSLFGLVGETQYF
>once|TRBJ1-1|TRBD1|TRBV19|16
CASSNWGQGTHTEAFF
>.|TRBJ1-2|.|TRBV7-3|15
CASSLGIGSDYGYTF
>.|TRBJ2-2|.|TRBV19|15
CASSLTADSTGELFF
>.|TRBJ1-4|TRBD1|TRBV3-1/TRBV3-2|15
CASSLSATGDEKLFF
>.|TRBJ2-2|TRBD2|TRBV2|16
CASSLRLAGETGELFF
>.|TRBJ1-6|TRBD1|TRBV7-9|15
CASRPPGQWDSPLHF
>.|TRBJ2-7|TRBD2|TRBV6-5|15
CASSSIARLAGEQYF
>.|TRBJ2-3|TRBD1|TRBV2|14
CASSGDRGADTQYF
>.|TRBJ2-1|.|TRBV5-4|14
CASSLAPGDPGQFF
>many|TRBJ2-7|.|TRBV6-5|13
CASTRGQFYEQYF
>.|TRBJ1-2|.|TRBV6-2/TRBV6-3|16
CASSYADNHGRYGYTF
>.|TRBJ1-5|TRBD1|TRBV30|13
CAWTGGREQPQHF
>.|TRBJ2-2|TRBD1|TRBV7-9|17
CASSLARGTGATGELFF
>.|TRBJ1-5|TRBD1|TRBV28|20
CASSRPLGTGLRYSNQPQHF
>.|TRBJ2-7|TRBD1|TRBV5-4|15
CASSLTGTGNGEQYF
>.|TRBJ2-3|TRBD2|TRBV29-1|14
CSASGGGPTDTQYF
>.|TRBJ1-6|TRBD1|TRBV28|17
CASSTSRQGWDNSPLHF
>few|TRBJ1-5|.|TRBV3-1/TRBV3-2|15
CASSQDAQSNQPQHF
>.|TRBJ2-3|TRBD1|TRBV30|16
CAWTGQGTELSDTQYF
>once|TRBJ2-3|TRBD2|TRBV5-1|17
CASSVVSGRLHTDTQYF
>.|TRBJ2-1|.|TRBV27|14
CASRNAGFLGGQFF
>.|TRBJ2-1|.|TRBV30|13
CAWRPGVWNEQFF
>.|TRBJ1-5|.|TRBV21-1|15
CASSKYRVSNQPQHF
>.|TRBJ1-1|.|TRBV29-1|13
CSACRGGDTEAFF
>.|TRBJ2-5|.|TRBV10-3|14
CAISESAGGETQYF
>.|TRBJ2-5|.|TRBV7-7|15
CASSLVYGRQETQYF
>once|TRBJ1-2|.|TRBV28|12
CASTRGQHGYTF
>.|TRBJ1-4|.|TRBV6-1|13
CASSDSGNEKLFF
>.|TRBJ2-2|.|TRBV4-1|16
CASSQDQAIKAGELFF
>.|TRBJ1-1|TRBD1|TRBV27|13
CASSGQAPRRAFF
>.|TRBJ1-2|.|TRBV27|13
CASSPTGIYGYTF